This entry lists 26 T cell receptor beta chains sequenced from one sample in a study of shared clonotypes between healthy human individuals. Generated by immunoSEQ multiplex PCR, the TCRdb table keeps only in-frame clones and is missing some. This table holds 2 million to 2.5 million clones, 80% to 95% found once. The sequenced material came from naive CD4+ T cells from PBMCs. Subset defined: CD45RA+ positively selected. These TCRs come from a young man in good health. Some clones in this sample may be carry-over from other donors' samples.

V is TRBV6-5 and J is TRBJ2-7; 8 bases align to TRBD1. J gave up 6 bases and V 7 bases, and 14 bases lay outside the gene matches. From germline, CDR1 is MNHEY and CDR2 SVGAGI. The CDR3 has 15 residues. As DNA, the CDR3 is TGTGCCAGCAACCGCTGGGGCAGGGGGCTTAGCGAGCAGTACTTC. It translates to CASNRWGRGLSEQYF.

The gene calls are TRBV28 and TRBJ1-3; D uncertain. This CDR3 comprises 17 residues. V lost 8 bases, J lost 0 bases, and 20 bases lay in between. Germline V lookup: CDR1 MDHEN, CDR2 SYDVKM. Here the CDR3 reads CASLAWAGPSSGNTIYF. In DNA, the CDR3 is TGTGCCAGCCTGGCATGGGCTGGACCTTCCTCTGGAAACACCATATATTTT.

CDR3 amino acids: CASSPGTSGIYNEQFF. DNA for the CDR3: TGCGCCAGCAGCCCCGGGACTAGCGGGATTTACAATGAGCAGTTCTTC. V gene TRBV5-1 combines with J gene TRBJ2-1; 13 bases align to TRBD2. This CDR3 is 16 amino acids long. Germline V gives CDR1 SGHRS, CDR2 YFSETQ. J was trimmed by 4 bases and V by 4 bases; bases with no gene match: 5.

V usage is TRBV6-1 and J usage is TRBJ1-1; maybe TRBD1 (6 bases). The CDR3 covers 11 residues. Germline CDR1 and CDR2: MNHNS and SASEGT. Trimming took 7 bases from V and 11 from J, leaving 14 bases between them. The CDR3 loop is CASTRFRGAFF. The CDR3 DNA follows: TGTGCCAGCACCCGTTTCAGGGGCGCTTTCTTT.

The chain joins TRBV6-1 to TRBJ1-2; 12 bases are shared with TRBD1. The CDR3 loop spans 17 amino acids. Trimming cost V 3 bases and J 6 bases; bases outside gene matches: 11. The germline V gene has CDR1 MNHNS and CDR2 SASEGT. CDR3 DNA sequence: TGTGCCAGCAGTGATTCTATCTTTGGGACAGGGGGCCATGGCTACACCTTC. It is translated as CASSDSIFGTGGHGYTF.

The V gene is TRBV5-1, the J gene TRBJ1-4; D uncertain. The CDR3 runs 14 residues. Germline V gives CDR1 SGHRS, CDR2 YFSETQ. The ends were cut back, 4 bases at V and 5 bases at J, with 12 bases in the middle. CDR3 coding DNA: TGCGCCAGCAGCCCACTTAATGAGAATGAAAAACTGTTTTTT. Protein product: CASSPLNENEKLFF.

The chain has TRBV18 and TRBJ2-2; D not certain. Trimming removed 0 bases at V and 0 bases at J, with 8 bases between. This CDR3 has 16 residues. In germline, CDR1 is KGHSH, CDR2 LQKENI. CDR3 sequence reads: CASSPPSLANTGELFF. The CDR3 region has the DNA TGTGCCAGCTCACCACCGTCCCTAGCGAACACCGGGGAGCTGTTTTTT.

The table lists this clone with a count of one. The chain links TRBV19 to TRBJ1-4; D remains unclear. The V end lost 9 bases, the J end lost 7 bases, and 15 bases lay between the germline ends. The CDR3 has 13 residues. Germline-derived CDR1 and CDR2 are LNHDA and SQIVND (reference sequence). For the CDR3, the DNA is TGTGCCAGCCGTCGGGATTTAAGTGAAAAACTGTTTTTT. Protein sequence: CASRRDLSEKLFF.

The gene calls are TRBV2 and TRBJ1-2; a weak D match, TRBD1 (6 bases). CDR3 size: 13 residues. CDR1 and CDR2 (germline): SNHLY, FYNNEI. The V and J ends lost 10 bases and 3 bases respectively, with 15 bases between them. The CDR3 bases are TGTGCCAACCGAACGACAGGTTACTATGGCTACACCTTC. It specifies CANRTTGYYGYTF.

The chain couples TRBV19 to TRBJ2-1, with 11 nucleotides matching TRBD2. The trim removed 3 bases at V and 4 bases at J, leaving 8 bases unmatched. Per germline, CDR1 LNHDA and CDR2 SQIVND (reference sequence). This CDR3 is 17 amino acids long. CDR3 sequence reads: CASSIKKLAGEYNEQFF. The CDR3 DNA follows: TGTGCCAGTAGTATCAAGAAACTAGCGGGGGAGTACAATGAGCAGTTCTTC. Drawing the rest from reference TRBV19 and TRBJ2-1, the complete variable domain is DGGITQSPKYLFRKEGQNVTLSCEQNLNHDAMYWYRQDPGQGLRLIYYSQIVNDFQKGDIAEGYSVSREKKESFPLTVTSAQKNPTAFYLCASSIKKLAGEYNEQFFGPGTRLTVL.

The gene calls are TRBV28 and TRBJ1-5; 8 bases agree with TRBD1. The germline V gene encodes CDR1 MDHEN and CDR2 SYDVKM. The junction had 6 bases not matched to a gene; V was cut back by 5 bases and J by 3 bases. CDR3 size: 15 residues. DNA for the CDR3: TGTGCCAGCAGTCCCAGGGGGCCCCTCAATCAGCCCCAGCATTTT. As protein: CASSPRGPLNQPQHF.

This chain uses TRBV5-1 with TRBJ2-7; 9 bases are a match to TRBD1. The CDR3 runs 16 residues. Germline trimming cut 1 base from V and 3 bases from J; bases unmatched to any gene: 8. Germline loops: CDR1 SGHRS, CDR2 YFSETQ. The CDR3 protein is CASSLTGTGLVYEQYF. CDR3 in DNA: TGCGCCAGCAGCTTGACAGGGACAGGGTTGGTCTACGAGCAGTACTTC.

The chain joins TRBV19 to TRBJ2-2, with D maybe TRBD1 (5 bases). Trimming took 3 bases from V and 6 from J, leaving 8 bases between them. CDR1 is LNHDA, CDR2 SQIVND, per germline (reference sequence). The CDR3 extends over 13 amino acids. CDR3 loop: CASSMVGPGELFF. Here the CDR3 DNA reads TGTGCCAGTAGTATGGTGGGGCCCGGGGAGCTGTTTTTT. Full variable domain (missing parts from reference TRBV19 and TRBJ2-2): DGGITQSPKYLFRKEGQNVTLSCEQNLNHDAMYWYRQDPGQGLRLIYYSQIVNDFQKGDIAEGYSVSREKKESFPLTVTSAQKNPTAFYLCASSMVGPGELFFGEGSRLTVL.

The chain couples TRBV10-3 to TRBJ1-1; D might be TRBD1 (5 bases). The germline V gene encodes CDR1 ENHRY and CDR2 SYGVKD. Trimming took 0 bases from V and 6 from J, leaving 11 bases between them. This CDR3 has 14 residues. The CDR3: CAISESPGESEAFF. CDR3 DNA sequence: TGTGCCATCAGTGAGTCCCCGGGGGAGTCTGAAGCTTTCTTT.

Here the CDR3 DNA reads TGCAGCGTTTCCCGGGAAGAGACCCAGTACTTC. Amino acid sequence: CSVSREETQYF. The rearrangement links TRBV29-1 to TRBJ2-5, with D unclear. CDR3 length: 11 amino acids. Trimming left V 5 bases short and J 3 bases short, with 7 bases between. Per germline, CDR1 SQVTM and CDR2 ANQGSEA.

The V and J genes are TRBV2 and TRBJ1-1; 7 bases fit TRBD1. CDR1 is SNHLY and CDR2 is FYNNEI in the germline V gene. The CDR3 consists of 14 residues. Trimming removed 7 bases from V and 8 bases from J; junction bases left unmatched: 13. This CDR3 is CASTVRGPLMEAFF. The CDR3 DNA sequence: TGTGCCAGCACAGTGAGGGGGCCCCTGATGGAAGCTTTCTTT. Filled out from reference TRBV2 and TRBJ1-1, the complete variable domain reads EPEVTQTPSHQVTQMGQEVILRCVPISNHLYFYWYRQILGQKVEFLVSFYNNEISEKSEIFDDQFSVERPDGSNFTLKIRSTKLEDSAMYFCASTVRGPLMEAFFGQGTRLTVV.

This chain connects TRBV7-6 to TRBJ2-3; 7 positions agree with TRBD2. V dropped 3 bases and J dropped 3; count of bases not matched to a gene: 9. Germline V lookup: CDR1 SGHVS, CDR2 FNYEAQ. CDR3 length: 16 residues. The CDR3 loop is CASSFRREAGTDTQYF. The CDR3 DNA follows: TGTGCCAGCAGCTTCCGCAGGGAAGCGGGAACAGATACGCAGTATTTT.

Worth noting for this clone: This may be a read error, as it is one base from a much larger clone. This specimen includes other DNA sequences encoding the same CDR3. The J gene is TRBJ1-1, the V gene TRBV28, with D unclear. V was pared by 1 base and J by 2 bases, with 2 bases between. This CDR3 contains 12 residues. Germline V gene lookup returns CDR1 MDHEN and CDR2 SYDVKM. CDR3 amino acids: CASSLLNTEAFF. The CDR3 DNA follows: TGTGCCAGCAGTTTATTAAACACTGAAGCTTTCTTT.

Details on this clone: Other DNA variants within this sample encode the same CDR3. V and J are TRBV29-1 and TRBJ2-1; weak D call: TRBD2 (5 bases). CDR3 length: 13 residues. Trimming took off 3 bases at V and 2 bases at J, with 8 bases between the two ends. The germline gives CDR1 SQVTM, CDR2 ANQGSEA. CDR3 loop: CSVDLAAYNEQFF. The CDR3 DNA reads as TGCAGCGTTGACCTAGCCGCCTACAATGAGCAGTTCTTC.

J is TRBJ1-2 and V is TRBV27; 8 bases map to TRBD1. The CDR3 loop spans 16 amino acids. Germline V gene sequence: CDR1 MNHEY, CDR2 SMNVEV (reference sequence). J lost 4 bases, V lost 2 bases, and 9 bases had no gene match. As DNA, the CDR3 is TGTGCCAGCAGTTTAAATAACAACAGGGGGGTCTATGGCTACACCTTC. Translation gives CASSLNNNRGVYGYTF.

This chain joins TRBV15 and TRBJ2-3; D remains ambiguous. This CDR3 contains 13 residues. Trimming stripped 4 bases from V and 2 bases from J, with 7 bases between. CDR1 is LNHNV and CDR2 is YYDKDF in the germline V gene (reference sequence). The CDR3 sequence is CATSIPPTDTQYF. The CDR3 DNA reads TGTGCCACCAGCATACCCCCCACAGATACGCAGTATTTT.

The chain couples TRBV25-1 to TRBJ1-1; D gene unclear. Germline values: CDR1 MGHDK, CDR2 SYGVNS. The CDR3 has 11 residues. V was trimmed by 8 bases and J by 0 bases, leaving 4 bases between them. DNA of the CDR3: TGTGCCAGCCAAGTGAACACTGAAGCTTTCTTT. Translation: CASQVNTEAFF.

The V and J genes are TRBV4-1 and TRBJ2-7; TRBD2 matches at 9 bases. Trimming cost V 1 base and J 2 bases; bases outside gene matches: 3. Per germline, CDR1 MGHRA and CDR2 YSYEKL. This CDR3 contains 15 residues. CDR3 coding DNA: TGCGCCAGCAGCCAAGGGCCTAGCGGGACCTACGAGCAGTACTTC. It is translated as CASSQGPSGTYEQYF.

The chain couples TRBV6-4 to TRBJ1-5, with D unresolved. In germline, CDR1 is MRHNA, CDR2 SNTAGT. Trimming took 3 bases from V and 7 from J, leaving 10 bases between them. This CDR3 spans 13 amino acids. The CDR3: CASSEGARQPQHF. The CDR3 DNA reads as TGTGCCAGCAGTGAGGGAGCAAGGCAGCCCCAGCATTTT.

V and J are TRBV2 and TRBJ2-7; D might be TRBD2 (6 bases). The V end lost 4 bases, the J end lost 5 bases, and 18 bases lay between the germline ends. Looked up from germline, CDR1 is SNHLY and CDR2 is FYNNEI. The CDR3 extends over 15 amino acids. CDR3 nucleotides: TGTGCCAGCAGTGCTGTTGGCGGGATTGGCCACGAGCAGTACTTC. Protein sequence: CASSAVGGIGHEQYF.

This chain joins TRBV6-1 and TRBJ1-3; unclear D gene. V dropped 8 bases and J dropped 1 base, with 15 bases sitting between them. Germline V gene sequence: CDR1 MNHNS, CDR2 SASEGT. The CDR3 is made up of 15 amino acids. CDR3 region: CASEPWAGSGNTIYF. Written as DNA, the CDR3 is TGTGCCAGCGAGCCCTGGGCGGGTTCTGGAAACACCATATATTTT.